This T cell receptor (beta chain) was identified during a study of identical twins. Unique molecular identifiers were present on cDNA, and template switching added a universal primer site. MiXCR, run by TCRdb on the 5' RACE reads, gives a single entry per CDR3 protein. The sample has about 790,000 distinct CDR3 sequences; roughly 18% are singletons. CDR1 and CDR2 from the germline V gene are DFQATT and SNEGSKA (reference sequence). The trim removed 3 bases at V and 0 bases at J, leaving 6 bases unmatched. The CDR3 is made up of 16 amino acids. The sample also formed part of further work on T cells expressing NK-cell markers.

The clonotype originates from a woman aged 18-29 years in good health. The sequenced material came from PBMCs. V usage is TRBV20-1 and J usage is TRBJ2-1; 9 bases are shared with TRBD2. The CDR3: CSARSSGMSSYNEQFF. In DNA, the CDR3 is TGCAGTGCTAGGTCTAGCGGGATGAGCTCCTACAATGAGCAGTTCTTC.